These 22 T cell receptor beta chains came from one sample sequenced in a study of cytomegalovirus exposure and HLA in healthy donors. In the PCR, 60 Vbeta and 13 Jbeta primers were used. Method: immunoSEQ multiplex PCR; TCRdb's copy keeps in-frame clones and lacks some. The sample shows about 270,000 clones, under 80% of them seen only once. The specimen sequenced was PBMCs. All receptors derive from a female donor in good health and CMV-seronegative.

The chain employs TRBV5-1 and TRBJ2-7, with 9 positions matching TRBD1. V gave up 2 bases and J gave up 5 bases; unmatched junction bases: 11. CDR1 is SGHRS and CDR2 is YFSETQ in the germline V gene. CDR3 length: 16 residues. For the CDR3, the DNA is TGCGCCAGCAGCTTCGGCCCACGGGACAGGGTTAACGAGCAGTACTTC. As protein: CASSFGPRDRVNEQYF.

The gene calls are TRBV7-6 and TRBJ2-5; the D gene is possibly TRBD2 (5 bases). With the DNA end fitting TRBJ2-7 better, the J assignment may be wrong. Germline lookup yields CDR1 SGHVS and CDR2 FNYEAQ. There are 13 residues in the CDR3. DNA for the CDR3: TGTGCCAGCAGCTTAGGGGGAGTGAGCGAGCAGTACTTC. Translation: CASSLGGVSEQYF.

The V gene is TRBV2, the J gene TRBJ2-5, with TRBD2 matching over 12 bases. The assigned J gene may be wrong: the sequence end matches TRBJ2-7 better. This CDR3 has 20 residues. Germline loops: CDR1 SNHLY, CDR2 FYNNEI. The CDR3: CASRAAVAASGRGVVYEQYF. The CDR3 nucleotides are TGTGCCAGCAGGGCAGCGGTCGCGGCTAGCGGGAGGGGGGTGGTCTACGAGCAGTACTTC.

This clone was detected once. The genes are TRBV28 and TRBJ1-1; no reliable D call. Deletions cut 5 bases from V and 5 bases from J, with 15 bases between. The CDR3 loop spans 14 amino acids. The germline V gene encodes CDR1 MDHEN and CDR2 SYDVKM. The DNA for the CDR3 is TGTGCCAGCAGTACGAGGACCGAGCGGACTGAAGCTTTCTTT. The encoded protein is CASSTRTERTEAFF.

The chain combines TRBV5-1 with TRBJ2-5, with TRBD1 matching 7 bases. V lost 3 bases and J lost 5; bases outside the gene matches: 16. CDR3 length: 17 amino acids. The germline V gene has CDR1 SGHRS and CDR2 YFSETQ. CDR3 residues: CASSSFPGQQIPETQYF. DNA of the CDR3: TGCGCCAGCAGCTCCTTTCCGGGACAGCAAATCCCGGAGACCCAGTACTTC.

As regards this clone: The same CDR3 can be traced to other DNA sequences in this sample. The chain has TRBV18 and TRBJ1-1, with TRBD1 matching 8 bases. Germline values: CDR1 KGHSH, CDR2 LQKENI. The CDR3 is 14 amino acids. Unmatched junction bases numbered 1, after V lost 3 bases and J lost 1 base. This CDR3 is CASSPTGGNTEAFF. CDR3 nucleotide sequence: TGTGCCAGCTCACCTACAGGGGGGAACACTGAAGCTTTCTTT.

This clone has just a few counts. The rearrangement links TRBV5-3 to TRBJ1-3, with D unresolved. TRBV5-3 is recorded as an ORF, its role being uncertain. CDR3 length: 13 amino acids. V was cut by 5 bases and J by 0 bases, with 6 bases left in between. The CDR3 nucleotides read TGTGCCAGAAGACGGGACTCTGGAAACACCATATATTTT. Encoded protein: CARRRDSGNTIYF.

This chain joins TRBV6-6 and TRBJ2-5; D perhaps matches TRBD1 (6 bases). Germline V gene sequence: CDR1 MNHNY, CDR2 SVGAGI (reference sequence). This CDR3 comprises 14 residues. The V gene lost 5 bases and the J gene lost 2 bases, with 12 bases spanning the gap. The CDR3 here is CASSDTGSQETQYF. CDR3 in DNA: TGTGCCAGCAGTGACACAGGGAGTCAAGAGACCCAGTACTTC.

This chain links TRBV5-1 with TRBJ2-3, with 7 bases fitting TRBD2. The V segment lost 4 bases and the J segment 0 bases; nucleotides outside the gene matches: 5. CDR3 length equals 15 residues. In germline, CDR1 is SGHRS, CDR2 YFSETQ. Here the CDR3 reads CASSPSGTSTDTQYF. The CDR3 nucleotides read TGCGCCAGCAGCCCTAGCGGCACTAGCACAGATACGCAGTATTTT.

The V and J genes are TRBV20-1 and TRBJ2-1, with D maybe TRBD2 (5 bases). CDR1 and CDR2 (germline): DFQATT, SNEGSKA (reference sequence). Trimming removed 5 bases from V and 9 bases from J, with 11 bases in between. CDR3 length: 11 residues. The CDR3 loop reads CSAGPEVEQFF. In DNA, the CDR3 is TGCAGTGCTGGCCCGGAGGTTGAGCAGTTCTTC.

The gene calls are TRBV27 and TRBJ2-3, with D tentatively TRBD2 (6 bases). The CDR3 totals 17 residues. The V and J ends lost 3 bases and 3 bases respectively, with 19 bases between them. In germline, CDR1 is MNHEY, CDR2 SMNVEV (reference sequence). Here the CDR3 reads CASSFLPSVPKTDTQYF. The DNA for the CDR3 is TGTGCCAGCAGTTTCCTTCCTAGCGTCCCCAAGACAGATACGCAGTATTTT.

This clone appeared a few times. The V call is TRBV27, the J call TRBJ2-2; weak D call: TRBD2 (7 bases). Per germline, CDR1 MNHEY and CDR2 SMNVEV (reference sequence). The CDR3 sequence is 14 residues long. V was clipped by 8 bases and J by 3 bases, with 13 bases between them. CDR3 protein: CASRTRGHTGELFF. CDR3 sequence (DNA): TGTGCCAGCCGGACGCGGGGGCACACCGGGGAGCTGTTTTTT.

The chain uses TRBV4-2 and TRBJ1-4; 8 nucleotides agree with TRBD1. Trimming at V came to 6 bases and at J to 5 bases, leaving 5 bases not matched to a gene. The CDR3 is made up of 14 amino acids. From germline, CDR1 is LGHNA and CDR2 YNFKEQ. The CDR3 nucleotides read TGTGCCAGCAGGCAACAGGGGGACAATGAAAAACTGTTTTTT. It yields the protein CASRQQGDNEKLFF.

The CDR3 DNA is TGTGCCAGCAGGGCGGGACTAGCGGGAGGGAACACCGGGGAGCTGTTTTTT. Its translation: CASRAGLAGGNTGELFF. This rearrangement joins TRBV11-2 to TRBJ2-2; 15 bases line up with TRBD2. The CDR3 is made up of 17 amino acids. The ends lost 6 bases at V and 1 base at J; junction bases unmatched: 3. The germline V gene has CDR1 SGHAT and CDR2 FQNNGV.

This clone was counted a few times. The CDR3 DNA follows: TGTGCCAGCGGAAGGACAGGGGGGTACACCGGGGAGCTGTTTTTT. This translates into CASGRTGGYTGELFF. The chain links TRBV2 to TRBJ2-2, with 10 bases aligning to TRBD1. V was pared by 8 bases and J by 3 bases, with 6 bases of the junction left unmatched. Per the germline V gene, CDR1 is SNHLY and CDR2 is FYNNEI. The CDR3 covers 15 residues.

The CDR3 loop is CASSFSAEGTGELFF. DNA for the CDR3: TGTGCCAGCAGCTTCTCAGCGGAAGGCACCGGGGAGCTGTTTTTT. The genes are TRBV7-3 and TRBJ2-2; D possibly corresponds to TRBD2 (5 bases). This CDR3 is 15 amino acids long. Germline V gives CDR1 SGHTA, CDR2 FQGTGA. V was pared by 3 bases and J by 4 bases, with 12 bases between.

The chain joins TRBV7-9 to TRBJ2-5, with 12 bases aligning to TRBD1. The germline V gene has CDR1 SEHNR and CDR2 FQNEAQ (reference sequence). The CDR3 is 16 residues long. J lost 5 bases, V lost 6 bases, and 10 bases had no gene match. Here the CDR3 reads CASRTGTGGAGETQYF. CDR3 sequence (DNA): TGTGCCAGCAGAACAGGGACAGGGGGCGCGGGGGAGACCCAGTACTTC.

This clone has just one count. This sequence joins TRBV28 and TRBJ1-4, with 7 nucleotides matching TRBD1. Germline-derived CDR1 and CDR2 are MDHEN and SYDVKM. The length of the CDR3 is 14 residues. The junction had 9 bases not matched to a gene; V was cut back by 6 bases and J by 8 bases. In DNA form, the CDR3 reads TGTGCCAGCAGGATGACAGGGTTTAGGGAAAAACTGTTTTTT. As protein: CASRMTGFREKLFF. Together with reference TRBV28 and TRBJ1-4, the CDR3 gives the full variable domain: DVKVTQSSRYLVKRTGEKVFLECVQDMDHENMFWYRQDPGLGLRLIYFSYDVKMKEKGDIPEGYSVSREKKERFSLILESASTNQTSMYLCASRMTGFREKLFFGSGTQLSVL.

A few counts support this clone. V and J are TRBV10-1 and TRBJ1-1, with D possibly TRBD1 on 6 matching bases. V was clipped by 0 bases and J by 0 bases, with 11 bases between them. The CDR3 spans 16 residues. CDR1 is WNHNN, CDR2 SYGVQD, per germline (reference sequence). The CDR3 bases are TGCGCCAGCAGTGAGTCGACTGCAGGGGTGAACACTGAAGCTTTCTTT. It encodes CASSESTAGVNTEAFF.

For this clone: The same CDR3 arises from other DNA sequences in this sample as well. This rearrangement joins TRBV5-8 to TRBJ1-3, with D perhaps matching TRBD1 (5 bases). Germline V gene sequence: CDR1 SGHTS, CDR2 YDEGEE. The V gene lost 2 bases and the J gene lost 0 bases, with 9 bases spanning the gap. The CDR3 sequence is 15 residues long. The DNA of the CDR3 is TGTGCCAGCAGCTTAGGACAAGTCTCTGGAAACACCATATATTTT. Its translation is CASSLGQVSGNTIYF.

The chain is built from TRBV9 and TRBJ2-7; TRBD2 matches 11 bases. Unmatched junction bases numbered 5, after V lost 3 bases and J lost 3 bases. The CDR3 covers 15 residues. Germline V gene lookup returns CDR1 SGDLS and CDR2 YYNGEE. The CDR3 is CASSGPTSGSYEQYF. The CDR3, as DNA: TGTGCCAGCAGCGGACCTACTAGCGGGAGCTACGAGCAGTACTTC.

The chain joins TRBV7-8 to TRBJ2-3; no firm D call. The V end lost 8 bases, the J end lost 0 bases, and 9 bases lay between the germline ends. This CDR3 spans 13 amino acids. Per germline, CDR1 SGHVS and CDR2 FQNEAQ. As DNA, the CDR3 is TGTGCCAGCCTACCTCCTAGCACAGATACGCAGTATTTT. The encoded protein is CASLPPSTDTQYF.